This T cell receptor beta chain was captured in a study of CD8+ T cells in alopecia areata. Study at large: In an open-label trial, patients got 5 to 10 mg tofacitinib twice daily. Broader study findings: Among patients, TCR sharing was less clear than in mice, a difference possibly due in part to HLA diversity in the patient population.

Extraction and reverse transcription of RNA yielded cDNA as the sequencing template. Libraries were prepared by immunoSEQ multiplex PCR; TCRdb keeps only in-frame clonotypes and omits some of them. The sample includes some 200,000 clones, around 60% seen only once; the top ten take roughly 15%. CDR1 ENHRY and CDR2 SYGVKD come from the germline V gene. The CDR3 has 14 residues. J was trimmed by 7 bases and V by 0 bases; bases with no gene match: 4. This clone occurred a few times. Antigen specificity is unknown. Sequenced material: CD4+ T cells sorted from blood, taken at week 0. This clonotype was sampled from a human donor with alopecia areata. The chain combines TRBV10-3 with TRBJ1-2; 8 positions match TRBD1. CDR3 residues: CAISESTGAGGYTF. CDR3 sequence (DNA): TGTGCCATCAGTGAGTCGACAGGGGCAGGTGGCTACACCTTC.